This TCR beta chain is drawn from a study of T cell changes during pregnancy in multiple sclerosis. The count of this clone is one. Clones were sequenced by immunoSEQ multiplex PCR, and TCRdb holds only the in-frame ones, with some missing. The table has around 80,000 clones, around 90% seen once. This material consisted of peripheral blood, taken before pregnancy. The receptor was isolated from a female donor with multiple sclerosis, enrolled in a pregnancy study.

CDR3 nucleotides: TGTGCCAGCAGCGGGCGACAGGAGAACACCGGGGAGCTGTTTTTT. It yields the protein CASSGRQENTGELFF. V gene TRBV7-9 combines with J gene TRBJ2-2; tentatively, D is TRBD1 (6 bases). Per germline, CDR1 SEHNR and CDR2 FQNEAQ (reference sequence). Trimming cost V 5 bases and J 1 base, with 11 bases left between them. The CDR3 runs to 15 residues.